A single sample gave rise to the 20 T cell receptor beta chains below, sequenced in a study of T-cell reconstitution after alpha-beta-depleted transplantation in children. Preparation of the TCRbeta library involved a method that used unique molecular identifiers. TCRdb itself ran the PCR reads through MiXCR, one entry per CDR3 protein. The sample includes under 35,000 distinct CDR3 sequences, under 8% of them seen just once. This sample comprised PBMCs, mostly from graft donor cells, obtained 180 days after TCRalphabeta/CD19-depleted stem cell transplant. Receptors were obtained from a male patient younger than 18 who had a stem cell transplant for acute myeloid leukemia, so the T cells may come from the graft donor.

At least ten counts were recorded for this clonotype. J is TRBJ2-2 and V is TRBV12-3 or TRBV12-4; tentative D call: TRBD2 (6 bases). V dropped 6 bases and J dropped 6 bases, with 11 bases sitting between them. The CDR3 has 13 residues. The DNA for the CDR3 is TGTGCCAGCAGCAACCCGGGGGCCGGGGAGCTGTTTTTT. Translating gives CASSNPGAGELFF.

In this sample, this clonotype turned up many times. V usage is TRBV14 and J usage is TRBJ2-4, with D perhaps TRBD1 or TRBD2 (5 bases each). Germline CDR1 and CDR2: SGHDN and FVKESK. Trimming took off 0 bases at V and 13 bases at J, with 13 bases between the two ends. This CDR3 comprises 13 residues. CDR3 region: CASSQDRPGRQYF. Written as DNA, the CDR3 is TGTGCCAGCAGCCAAGATCGACCGGGACGGCAGTACTTC.

This clonotype was found many times. The chain is built from TRBV2 and TRBJ2-7; D is perhaps TRBD2 (6 bases). The ends were cut back, 1 base at V and 6 bases at J, with 10 bases in the middle. CDR1 and CDR2 (germline): SNHLY, FYNNEI. CDR3 length: 13 amino acids. The CDR3 protein is CASSEGGVLEQYV. DNA of the CDR3: TGTGCCAGCAGTGAAGGCGGGGTTCTCGAGCAGTACGTC.

This clonotype was seen ten or more times. J is TRBJ2-7 and V is TRBV7-2, with 7 bases aligning to TRBD1. The V and J ends lost 4 bases and 2 bases, in that order; junction bases with no gene match: 2. The CDR3 spans 13 residues. Germline lookup yields CDR1 SGHTA and CDR2 FQGNSA. The CDR3 sequence: CASSSGQTYEQYF. CDR3 sequence (DNA): TGTGCCAGCAGCTCGGGACAGACCTACGAGCAGTACTTC.

The sample holds many counts of this clonotype. J is TRBJ2-1 and V is TRBV30, with TRBD2 matching over 10 bases. In germline, CDR1 is GTSNPN, CDR2 SVGIG (reference sequence). The CDR3 has 12 residues. CDR3 sequence (DNA): TGTTCTAGCGGGGGTTCCTACAATGAGCAGTTCTTC. It yields the protein CSSGGSYNEQFF.

The table lists this clonotype with many counts. This sequence joins TRBV27 and TRBJ2-6, with D perhaps TRBD1 or TRBD2 (7 bases each). Looked up from germline, CDR1 is MNHEY and CDR2 is SMNVEV (reference sequence). V gave up 7 bases and J gave up 0 bases, with 19 bases separating them. The CDR3 totals 18 residues. CDR3 nucleotide sequence: TGTGCCAGCATCGTCAGGGGGACTATAAGCTCTGGGGCCAACGTCCTGACTTTC. Amino acids: CASIVRGTISSGANVLTF.

This clonotype was detected many times. This sequence joins TRBV6-5 and TRBJ1-3; no firm D call. The V gene lost 0 bases and the J gene lost 8 bases, with 11 bases spanning the gap. This CDR3 has 14 residues. Germline loops: CDR1 MNHEY, CDR2 SVGAGI. The CDR3 coding sequence is TGTGCCAGCAGTTACTCGGGCCGAATAGACACCATATATTTT. This codes for CASSYSGRIDTIYF.

This clonotype occurred many times. The J gene is TRBJ1-2, the V gene TRBV25-1; D remains unclear. Germline-derived CDR1 and CDR2 are MGHDK and SYGVNS. The CDR3 runs to 14 residues. Trimming shortened V by 3 bases and J by 3 bases, and 11 bases separated the two germline ends. CDR3 bases: TGTGCCAGCAGTGACCTCGGGGAATACTATGGCTACACCTTC. Encoded protein: CASSDLGEYYGYTF.

Ten or more counts support this clonotype. The chain carries TRBV7-9 and TRBJ2-4, with 7 bases fitting TRBD1. The length of the CDR3 is 14 residues. V dropped 3 bases and J dropped 3; count of bases not matched to a gene: 2. Germline V gives CDR1 SEHNR, CDR2 FQNEAQ (reference sequence). The CDR3: CASSLTGLKNIQYF. The CDR3 DNA reads TGTGCCAGCAGCTTGACAGGGCTCAAAAACATTCAGTACTTC.

This clonotype has at least ten counts. This CDR3 reads CAWSVGEAGLETQYF. CDR3 DNA: TGTGCCTGGAGTGTAGGAGAAGCGGGACTAGAGACCCAGTACTTC. J is TRBJ2-5 and V is TRBV30; 7 bases agree with TRBD2. The V gene end was trimmed by 0 bases and the J gene end by 4 bases; junction bases not matched to a gene: 8. The CDR3 sequence is 15 residues long. Germline CDR1 is GTSNPN and CDR2 is SVGIG (reference sequence).

Many counts were recorded for this clonotype. The chain recombines TRBV12-3 or TRBV12-4 with TRBJ2-7; TRBD1 matches at 9 bases. Trimming at V came to 8 bases and at J to 1 base, leaving 18 bases not matched to a gene. The CDR3 contains 18 residues. CDR3 DNA: TGTGCCAGCTCCCCCCGGGGACAGGGCCTAGGTAGATCCTACGAGCAGTACTTC. It is translated as CASSPRGQGLGRSYEQYF.

This clonotype was observed at least ten times. DNA for the CDR3: TGCAGCGTTCAAAAAGGTACCTCTGGAAACACCATATATTTT. Translated: CSVQKGTSGNTIYF. The rearrangement uses TRBV29-1 and TRBJ1-3, with D unclear. Germline CDR1 reads SQVTM; CDR2 reads ANQGSEA. Trimming shortened V by 5 bases and J by 0 bases, and 11 bases separated the two germline ends. The CDR3 runs 14 residues.

This clonotype has at least ten counts. V usage is TRBV7-8 and J usage is TRBJ2-2, with D uncertain. V lost 0 bases and J lost 0, with 14 bases in between. This CDR3 spans 18 amino acids. Per germline, CDR1 SGHVS and CDR2 FQNEAQ. Here the CDR3 DNA reads TGTGCCAGCAGCTTAGCCCTAGGGCTTCCAGCGAACACCGGGGAGCTGTTTTTT. Protein sequence: CASSLALGLPANTGELFF.

This clonotype occurred many times. V is TRBV20-1 and J is TRBJ2-7; tentatively, D is TRBD1 (8 bases). The CDR3 runs 12 residues. Germline CDR1 and CDR2: DFQATT and SNEGSKA (reference sequence). V dropped 6 bases and J dropped 6 bases, with 15 bases sitting between them. CDR3 sequence: CSANRGGLEQYV. CDR3 DNA: TGCAGTGCGAACAGGGGGGGGCTCGAGCAGTACGTC.

This clonotype counts as medium-sized. V usage is TRBV10-3 and J usage is TRBJ1-6, with a possible D match to TRBD1 (5 bases). Germline CDR1 is ENHRY and CDR2 is SYGVKD. Trimming cost V 5 bases and J 6 bases, with 20 bases left between them. The CDR3 runs 17 residues. The CDR3 loop reads CAISPFRGTFFNSPLHF. DNA for the CDR3: TGTGCCATCAGTCCCTTCCGCGGGACCTTTTTTAATTCACCCCTCCACTTT.

This clonotype is medium-sized. This chain joins TRBV6-5 and TRBJ2-1; 7 bases match TRBD2. From germline, CDR1 is MNHEY and CDR2 SVGAGI. V was pared by 6 bases and J by 4 bases, with 9 bases of the junction left unmatched. The CDR3 length is 15 residues. The CDR3 here is CASSRGTKNYNEQFF. CDR3 nucleotide sequence: TGTGCCAGCAGCCGAGGGACTAAAAATTACAATGAGCAGTTCTTC.

This clonotype was seen repeatedly, ten times or more. This chain uses TRBV28 with TRBJ2-7; 7 nucleotides line up with TRBD2. Germline CDR1 is MDHEN and CDR2 is SYDVKM. V was pared by 3 bases and J by 1 base, with 6 bases of the junction left unmatched. The CDR3 runs to 15 residues. The CDR3, as DNA: TGTGCCAGCAGTTTGGGGGGGTTGAGGTCCTACGAGCAGTACTTC. It codes for CASSLGGLRSYEQYF.

This clonotype was counted many times. This chain uses TRBV5-5 with TRBJ2-2, with D perhaps TRBD2 (7 bases). CDR3 size: 17 residues. In germline, CDR1 is SGHKS, CDR2 YYEKEE (reference sequence). Trimming shortened V by 0 bases and J by 4 bases, and 16 bases separated the two germline ends. This CDR3 reads CASSLEAGGLGTGELFF. In nucleotides, the CDR3 is TGTGCCAGCAGCTTGGAGGCCGGGGGGCTGGGCACCGGGGAGCTGTTTTTT.

At least ten counts were recorded for this clonotype. V is TRBV3-1 and J is TRBJ2-1, with 7 bases identical to TRBD2. Looked up from germline, CDR1 is LGHDT and CDR2 is YNNKEL (reference sequence). J was trimmed by 5 bases and V by 2 bases; bases with no gene match: 9. This CDR3 comprises 16 residues. The CDR3 DNA reads as TGTGCCAGCAGCCAACACGGACTAGTCGGGGACAATGAGCAGTTCTTC. Its translation: CASSQHGLVGDNEQFF.

This clonotype was detected ten times or more. This chain connects TRBV27 to TRBJ1-2, with 10 bases identical to TRBD1. The CDR3 sequence is 14 residues long. The germline V gene encodes CDR1 MNHEY and CDR2 SMNVEV (reference sequence). V was clipped by 5 bases and J by 4 bases; unmatched bases: 4. For the CDR3, the DNA is TGTGCCAGCAGTGCTCGGACAGGGGGCTATGGCTACACCTTC. Amino acids: CASSARTGGYGYTF.